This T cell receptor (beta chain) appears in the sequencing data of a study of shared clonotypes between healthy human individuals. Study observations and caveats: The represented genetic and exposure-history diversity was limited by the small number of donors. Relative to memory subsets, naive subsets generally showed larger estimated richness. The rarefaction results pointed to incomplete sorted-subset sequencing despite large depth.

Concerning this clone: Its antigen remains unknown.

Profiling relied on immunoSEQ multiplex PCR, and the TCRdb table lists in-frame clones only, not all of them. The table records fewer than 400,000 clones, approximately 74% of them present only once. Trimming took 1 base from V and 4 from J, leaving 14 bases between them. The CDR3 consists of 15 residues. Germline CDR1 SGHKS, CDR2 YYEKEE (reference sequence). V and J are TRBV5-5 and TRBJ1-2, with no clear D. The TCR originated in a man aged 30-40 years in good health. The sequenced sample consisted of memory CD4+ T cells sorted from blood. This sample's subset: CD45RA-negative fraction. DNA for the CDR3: TGTGCCAGCAGCTTGTTTACCCTTGACACCTATGGCTACACCTTC. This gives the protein CASSLFTLDTYGYTF.